This T cell receptor beta chain stems from a study of blood T cell repertoires in COVID-19. Study at large: Samples taken during acute and convalescent COVID-19 were collected in the United States, Italy and Spain. PBMCs, B-cell-depleted T cells, or T cells provided the cDNA or gDNA that made up the material.

The V gene end was trimmed by 2 bases and the J gene end by 0 bases; junction bases not matched to a gene: 10. The CDR3 covers 20 residues. Germline V gives CDR1 MGHRA, CDR2 YSYEKL. Authors' analysis steps: Researchers report that nucleated cell counts were estimated from reference gene primer amplification. Produced via immunoSEQ multiplex PCR; TCRdb's table is partial and in-frame only. V, J and clone size are those of that table, while D and trimming were read from the DNA. Here the sample spans roughly 290,000 clones, about 85% being singletons. The specimen sequenced was peripheral blood. The TCR was taken from a woman aged 50 to 65 with active or convalescent COVID-19. The chain is built from TRBV4-1 and TRBJ2-3; 14 bases fit TRBD2. In DNA form, the CDR3 reads TGCGCCAGCAGCCAACCCAGACTAGCGGGGGGGGGATCTAGCACAGATACGCAGTATTTT. It codes for CASSQPRLAGGGSSTDTQYF.